The rows below give T cell receptor beta chains drawn from one sample of a study of cytomegalovirus exposure and HLA in healthy donors. Libraries were prepared by immunoSEQ multiplex PCR; TCRdb keeps only in-frame clonotypes and omits some of them. The repertoire has about 120,000 clones, 65% to 80% of them found once; the top ten carry 4% to 5%. The sample was PBMCs. All receptors derive from a male donor in good health and CMV-seropositive. CDR3s include the opening cysteine and the closing phenylalanine or tryptophan. The D gene is left open where the match is weak. For some rows the clone size is stated as once, few or many, or as a class when expanded; others skip it.

j_call d_call clone_size v_call cdr3_nt cdr3_aa
TRBJ2-7 TRBD2 NA TRBV5-1 TGCGCCAGCAGCTTTAGCGGGAGCTCCTACGAGCAGTACTTC CASSFSGSSYEQYF
TRBJ2-7 NA NA TRBV30 TGTGCCTGGAGTGGGGGGGGGCCTCTCCCTCAGCAGTACTTC CAWSGGGPLPQQYF
TRBJ2-1 TRBD2 NA TRBV6-1 TGTGCCAGCAGTGACGCTTATGGGACTAGCGGCTACAATGAGCAGTTCTTC CASSDAYGTSGYNEQFF
TRBJ2-1 TRBD1 NA TRBV28 TGTGCCAGCAGTCCAAGCCCCCGGGACAGGGGTTGGAATGAGCAGTTCTTC CASSPSPRDRGWNEQFF
TRBJ1-2 TRBD1 NA TRBV6-6 TGTGCCAGCACCCGCGGACAGGGAGATGGCTACACCTTC CASTRGQGDGYTF
TRBJ2-1 TRBD2 NA TRBV7-8 TGTGCCAGCAGCCCACGACCCCTAGCGGGGGGTAGCAATGAGCAGTTCTTC CASSPRPLAGGSNEQFF
TRBJ1-2 NA NA TRBV5-4 TGTGCCAGCAGCCTACGACAGGTCGGAGCCTATGGCTACACCTTC CASSLRQVGAYGYTF
TRBJ2-3 NA NA TRBV5-6 TGTGCCAGCAGCTCCACTAGCACAGATACGCAGTATTTT CASSSTSTDTQYF
TRBJ2-5 NA NA TRBV7-9 TGTGCCAGCAGCTTAGATATCCGGCAAGAGACCCAGTACTTC CASSLDIRQETQYF
TRBJ2-7 NA NA TRBV2 TGTGCCAGCAGTGAAGGCGGGCTATCCTACGAGCAGTACTTC CASSEGGLSYEQYF
TRBJ2-3 NA few TRBV7-2 TGTGCCAGCAGCTTAGCGCGGACTCGCCAGCGAACAGATACGCAGTATTTT CASSLARTRQRTDTQYF
TRBJ1-6 NA NA TRBV6-5 TGTGCCAGCAGTCTACTTAATTCACCCCTCCACTTT CASSLLNSPLHF
TRBJ2-3 NA NA TRBV7-9 TGTGCCAGCAGCTTAGGGGGGAGGACAGATACGCAGTATTTT CASSLGGRTDTQYF
TRBJ1-1 NA few TRBV2 TGTGCCAGCAATCTACGGGAGACTGAAGCTTTCTTT CASNLRETEAFF
TRBJ2-1 NA NA TRBV5-4 TGTGCCAGCAGTGTTATCAATGAGCAGTTCTTC CASSVINEQFF
TRBJ2-7 TRBD2 NA TRBV7-9 TGTGCCAGCAGCTTGGGAGGGGTAGATCCCTACGAGCAGTACTTC CASSLGGVDPYEQYF
TRBJ2-7 NA once TRBV14 TGTGCCAGCAGCCAAGGGTTCAGGGCAATCTCCTACGAGCAGTACTTC CASSQGFRAISYEQYF
TRBJ1-2 TRBD1 few TRBV15 TGTGCCACCAGCCAATACGGGACAGAACTTTATGGCTACACCTTC CATSQYGTELYGYTF
TRBJ2-6 NA few TRBV2 TGTGCCAGCAGCCGGACAGCATTTTCGTTCTCTGGGGCCAACGGCCTGACTTTC CASSRTAFSFSGANGLTF
TRBJ1-5 TRBD1 NA TRBV6-1 TGTGCCAGCAAGGGGACAGGGGTCAATCAGCCCCAGCATTTT CASKGTGVNQPQHF
TRBJ1-1 NA once TRBV4-1 TGCGCCAGCAGCCAAGGCGCGGCCAGGGGTATGGGCACTGAAGCTTTCTTT CASSQGAARGMGTEAFF
TRBJ1-5 NA NA TRBV19 TGTGCCAGTAGTATGGAGGGACTGCAGCCCCAGCATTTT CASSMEGLQPQHF